This T cell receptor beta chain was observed in a study of CD8 T cells in ankylosing spondylitis. Study conclusions and caveats: Some motif variants were previously reported in reactive arthritis synovial fluid and blood. Seemingly distinctive of ankylosing spondylitis blood was a TCR beta motif formed by eight highly homologous variants. Disease-linked clones reportedly showed significant enrichment in matched ankylosing spondylitis synovial fluid.

This clonotype was recorded at least ten times. Its antigen is currently unknown. TCRdb reprocessed the 5' RACE reads via MiXCR and lists one record per CDR3 protein. The data show 150,000 to 200,000 distinct CDR3 sequences, around 10% seen once. The clonotype originates from a male donor with ankylosing spondylitis or in good health (not recorded which). The sample was blood, either unsorted or a sorted T cell fraction (not recorded which).

In DNA, the CDR3 is TGTGCCAGCAGTCCCCCCGGGACAGGGAATGGCTACACCTTC. The encoded protein is CASSPPGTGNGYTF. The V gene is TRBV6-1, the J gene TRBJ1-2; 9 bases map to TRBD1. There are 14 residues in the CDR3. The ends lost 5 bases at V and 6 bases at J; junction bases unmatched: 7. In germline, CDR1 is MNHNS, CDR2 SASEGT.